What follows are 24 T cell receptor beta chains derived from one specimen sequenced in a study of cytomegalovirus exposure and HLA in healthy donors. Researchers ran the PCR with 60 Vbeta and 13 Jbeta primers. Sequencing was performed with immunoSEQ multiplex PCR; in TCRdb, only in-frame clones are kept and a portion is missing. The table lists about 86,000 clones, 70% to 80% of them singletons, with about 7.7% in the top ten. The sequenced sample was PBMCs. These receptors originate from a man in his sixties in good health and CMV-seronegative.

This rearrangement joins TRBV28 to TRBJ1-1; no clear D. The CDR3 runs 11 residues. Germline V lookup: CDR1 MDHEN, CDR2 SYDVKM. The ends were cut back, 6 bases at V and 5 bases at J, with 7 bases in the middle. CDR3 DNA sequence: TGTGCCAGCAGCGCTAGAACTGAAGCTTTCTTT. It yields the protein CASSARTEAFF.

The CDR3 sequence: CASKVQGSTEAFF. In DNA form, the CDR3 reads TGCGCCAGCAAGGTTCAGGGCAGCACTGAAGCTTTCTTT. This sequence joins TRBV5-1 and TRBJ1-1, with a tentative D call TRBD1 (5 bases). Looked up from germline, CDR1 is SGHRS and CDR2 is YFSETQ. The CDR3 totals 13 residues. V lost 6 bases to trimming and J lost 4 bases, with 13 bases between them.

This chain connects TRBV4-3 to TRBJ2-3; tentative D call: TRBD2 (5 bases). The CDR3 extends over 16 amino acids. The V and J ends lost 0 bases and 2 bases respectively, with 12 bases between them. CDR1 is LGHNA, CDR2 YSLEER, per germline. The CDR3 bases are TGCGCCAGCAGCCAAGAAGGGCAGAGGGCCACAGATACGCAGTATTTT. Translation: CASSQEGQRATDTQYF.

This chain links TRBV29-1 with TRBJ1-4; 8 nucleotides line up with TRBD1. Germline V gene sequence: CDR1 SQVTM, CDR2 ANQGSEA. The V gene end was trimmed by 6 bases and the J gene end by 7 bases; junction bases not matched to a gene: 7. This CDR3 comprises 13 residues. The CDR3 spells CSVADRATEKLFF. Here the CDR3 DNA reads TGCAGCGTCGCGGACAGGGCGACTGAAAAACTGTTTTTT. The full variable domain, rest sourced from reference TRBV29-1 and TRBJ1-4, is SAVISQKPSRDICQRGTSLTIQCQVDSQVTMMFWYRQQPGQSLTLIATANQGSEATYESGFVIDKFPISRPNLTFSTLTVSNMSPEDSSIYLCSVADRATEKLFFGSGTQLSVL.

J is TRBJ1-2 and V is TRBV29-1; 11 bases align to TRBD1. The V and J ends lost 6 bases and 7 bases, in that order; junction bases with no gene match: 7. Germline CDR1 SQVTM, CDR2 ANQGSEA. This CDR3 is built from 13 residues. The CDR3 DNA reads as TGCAGCGTATCGGACAGGGGGCCAGGTGGCTACACCTTC. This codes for CSVSDRGPGGYTF.

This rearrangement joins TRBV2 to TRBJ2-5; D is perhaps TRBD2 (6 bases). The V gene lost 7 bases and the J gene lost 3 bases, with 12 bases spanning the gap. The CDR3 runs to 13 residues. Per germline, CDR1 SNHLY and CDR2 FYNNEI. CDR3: CASMQPGEETQYF. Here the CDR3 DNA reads TGTGCCAGCATGCAACCGGGGGAAGAGACCCAGTACTTC. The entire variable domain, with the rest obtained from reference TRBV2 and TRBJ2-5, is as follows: EPEVTQTPSHQVTQMGQEVILRCVPISNHLYFYWYRQILGQKVEFLVSFYNNEISEKSEIFDDQFSVERPDGSNFTLKIRSTKLEDSAMYFCASMQPGEETQYFGPGTRLLVL.

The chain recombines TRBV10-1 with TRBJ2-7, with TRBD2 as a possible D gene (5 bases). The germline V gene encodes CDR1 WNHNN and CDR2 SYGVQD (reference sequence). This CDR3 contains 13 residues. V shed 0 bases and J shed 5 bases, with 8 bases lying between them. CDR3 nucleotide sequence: TGCGCCAGCAGTGAGTCGTACGGGAACGAGCAGTACTTC. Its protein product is CASSESYGNEQYF.

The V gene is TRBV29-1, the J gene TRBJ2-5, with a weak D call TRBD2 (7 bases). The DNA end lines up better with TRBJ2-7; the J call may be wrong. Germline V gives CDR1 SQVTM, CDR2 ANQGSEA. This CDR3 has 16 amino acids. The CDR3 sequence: CSVFGGGRNSRYEQYF. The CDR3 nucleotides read TGCAGCGTTTTTGGGGGGGGGCGGAACAGTCGCTACGAGCAGTACTTC.

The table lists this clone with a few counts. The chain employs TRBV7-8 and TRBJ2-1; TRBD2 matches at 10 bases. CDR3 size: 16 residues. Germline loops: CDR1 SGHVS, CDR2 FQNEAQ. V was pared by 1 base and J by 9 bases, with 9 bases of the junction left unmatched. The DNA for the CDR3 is TGTGCCAGCAGCTTAGAGAGCGGGAGGGCCATTAGTGAGCAGTTCTTC. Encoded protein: CASSLESGRAISEQFF.

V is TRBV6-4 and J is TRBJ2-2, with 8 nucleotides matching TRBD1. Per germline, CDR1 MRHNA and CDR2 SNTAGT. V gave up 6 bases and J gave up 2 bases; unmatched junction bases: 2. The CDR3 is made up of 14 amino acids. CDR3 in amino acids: CASSRGPNTGELFF. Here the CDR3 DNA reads TGTGCCAGCAGCAGGGGGCCTAACACCGGGGAGCTGTTTTTT.

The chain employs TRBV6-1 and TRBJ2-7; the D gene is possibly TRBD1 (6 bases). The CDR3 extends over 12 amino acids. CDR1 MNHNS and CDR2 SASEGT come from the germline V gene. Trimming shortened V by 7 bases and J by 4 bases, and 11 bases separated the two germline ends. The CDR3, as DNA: TGTGCCAGCAATGGGGACATTTACGAGCAGTACTTC. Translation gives CASNGDIYEQYF.

CDR3 sequence reads: CASSLFARNTEAFF. The DNA of the CDR3 is TGTGCCAGCAGCTTGTTCGCTAGAAACACTGAAGCTTTCTTT. V and J are TRBV5-4 and TRBJ1-1; no definite D call. Germline values: CDR1 SGHNT, CDR2 YYREEE (reference sequence). The length of the CDR3 is 14 residues. The germline V and J ends were trimmed by 1 base and 2 bases, with 9 bases remaining between them.

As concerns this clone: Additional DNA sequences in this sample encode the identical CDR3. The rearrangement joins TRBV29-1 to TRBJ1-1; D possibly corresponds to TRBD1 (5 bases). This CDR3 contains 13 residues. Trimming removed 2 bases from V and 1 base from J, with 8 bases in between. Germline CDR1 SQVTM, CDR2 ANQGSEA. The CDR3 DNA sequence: TGCAGCGTTGAAATGACAGCGAACACTGAAGCTTTCTTT. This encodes CSVEMTANTEAFF. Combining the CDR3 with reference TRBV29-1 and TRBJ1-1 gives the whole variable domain SAVISQKPSRDICQRGTSLTIQCQVDSQVTMMFWYRQQPGQSLTLIATANQGSEATYESGFVIDKFPISRPNLTFSTLTVSNMSPEDSSIYLCSVEMTANTEAFFGQGTRLTVV.

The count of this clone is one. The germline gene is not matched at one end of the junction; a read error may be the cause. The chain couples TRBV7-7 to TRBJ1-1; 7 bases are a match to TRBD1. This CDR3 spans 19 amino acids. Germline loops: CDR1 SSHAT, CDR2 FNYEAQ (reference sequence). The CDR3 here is CASSLAMRRRGRRSAEAFF. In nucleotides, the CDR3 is TGTGCTAGCAGCTTAGCGATGCGGAGGAGGGGGCGCAGATCCGCTGAAGCTTTCTTT.

The DNA of the CDR3 is TGTGCCAGTAGTATATCCGCCGGACAGGCAAATCAGCCCCAGCATTTT. It specifies CASSISAGQANQPQHF. The gene calls are TRBV19 and TRBJ1-5, with 7 bases matching TRBD1. Germline CDR1 and CDR2: LNHDA and SQIVND (reference sequence). CDR3 length: 16 amino acids. Losses at the gene ends were 2 bases for V and 4 bases for J; bases not matched to a gene: 8.

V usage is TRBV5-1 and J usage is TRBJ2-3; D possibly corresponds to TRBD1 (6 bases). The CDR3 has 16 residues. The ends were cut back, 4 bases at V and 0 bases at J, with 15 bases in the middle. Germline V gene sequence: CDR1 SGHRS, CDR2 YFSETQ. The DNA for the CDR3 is TGCGCCAGCAGCCGGGACGGGGACACCAGCACAGATACGCAGTATTTT. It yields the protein CASSRDGDTSTDTQYF.

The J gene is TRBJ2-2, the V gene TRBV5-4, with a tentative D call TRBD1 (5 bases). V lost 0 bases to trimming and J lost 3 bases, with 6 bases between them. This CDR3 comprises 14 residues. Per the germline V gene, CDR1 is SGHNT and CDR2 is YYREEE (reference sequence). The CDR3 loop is CASSLEGYTGELFF. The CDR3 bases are TGTGCCAGCAGCTTGGAGGGGTACACCGGGGAGCTGTTTTTT.

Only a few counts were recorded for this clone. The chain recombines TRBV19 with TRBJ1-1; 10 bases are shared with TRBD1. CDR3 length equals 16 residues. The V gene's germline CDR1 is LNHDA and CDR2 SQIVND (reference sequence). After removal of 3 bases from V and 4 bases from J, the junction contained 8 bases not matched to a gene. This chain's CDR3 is CASSIEGQGLGTEAFF. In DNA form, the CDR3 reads TGTGCCAGTAGTATTGAGGGACAGGGGTTAGGCACTGAAGCTTTCTTT.

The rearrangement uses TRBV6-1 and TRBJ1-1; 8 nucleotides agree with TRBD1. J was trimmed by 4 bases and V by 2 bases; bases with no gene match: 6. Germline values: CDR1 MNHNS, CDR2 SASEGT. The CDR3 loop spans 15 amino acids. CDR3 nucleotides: TGTGCCAGCAGTGAACGCAGGGGGCGCGTCACTGAAGCTTTCTTT. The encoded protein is CASSERRGRVTEAFF.

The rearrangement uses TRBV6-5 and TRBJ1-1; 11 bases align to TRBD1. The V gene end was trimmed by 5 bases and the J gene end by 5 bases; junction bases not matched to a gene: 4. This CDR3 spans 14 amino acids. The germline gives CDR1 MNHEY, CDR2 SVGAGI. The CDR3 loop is CASSQGQGDTEAFF. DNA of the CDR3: TGTGCCAGCAGTCAGGGACAGGGGGATACTGAAGCTTTCTTT.

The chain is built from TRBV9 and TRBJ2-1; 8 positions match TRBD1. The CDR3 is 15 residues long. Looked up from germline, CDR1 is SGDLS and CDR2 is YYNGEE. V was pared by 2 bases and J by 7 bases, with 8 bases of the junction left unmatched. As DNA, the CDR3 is TGTGCCAGCAGCGTGCGGGACAGGAGGTGGAATGAGCAGTTCTTC. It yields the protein CASSVRDRRWNEQFF.

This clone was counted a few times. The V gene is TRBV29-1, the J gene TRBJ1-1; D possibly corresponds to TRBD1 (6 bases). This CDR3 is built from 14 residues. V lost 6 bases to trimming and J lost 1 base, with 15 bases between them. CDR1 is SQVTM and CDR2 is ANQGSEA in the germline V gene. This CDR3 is CSVRTALQNTEAFF. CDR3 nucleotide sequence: TGCAGCGTAAGGACAGCCCTCCAGAACACTGAAGCTTTCTTT. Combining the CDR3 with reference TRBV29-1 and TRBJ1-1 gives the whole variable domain SAVISQKPSRDICQRGTSLTIQCQVDSQVTMMFWYRQQPGQSLTLIATANQGSEATYESGFVIDKFPISRPNLTFSTLTVSNMSPEDSSIYLCSVRTALQNTEAFFGQGTRLTVV.

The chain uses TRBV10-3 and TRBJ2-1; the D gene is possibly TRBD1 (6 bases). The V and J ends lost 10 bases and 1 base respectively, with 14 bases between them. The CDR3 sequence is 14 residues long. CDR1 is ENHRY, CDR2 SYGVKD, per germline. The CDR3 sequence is CATGDTISYNEQFF. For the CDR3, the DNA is TGTGCCACCGGGGACACTATTTCCTACAATGAGCAGTTCTTC.

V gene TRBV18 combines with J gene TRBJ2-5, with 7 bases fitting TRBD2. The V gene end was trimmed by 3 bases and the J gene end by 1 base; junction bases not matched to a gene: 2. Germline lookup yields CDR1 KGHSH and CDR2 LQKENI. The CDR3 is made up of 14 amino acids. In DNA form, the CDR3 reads TGTGCCAGCTCACCGGTAGCGGGCCAAGAGACCCAGTACTTC. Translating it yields CASSPVAGQETQYF.